Presented here are 27 T cell receptor beta chains from one specimen sequenced in a study of blood T cell repertoires in COVID-19. The assay was immunoSEQ multiplex PCR, and TCRdb's table has in-frame clones only and misses some. The sample lists around 160,000 clones, 81% occurring once. Sequenced sample: peripheral blood. Every receptor here comes from a human donor with acute or convalescent COVID-19. The donor label of this sample is uncertain.

This clone was counted ten times or more. The chain joins TRBV2 to TRBJ1-1; D is unresolved. Germline-derived CDR1 and CDR2 are SNHLY and FYNNEI. The CDR3 loop spans 11 amino acids. Trimming left V 1 base short and J 11 bases short, with 8 bases between. For the CDR3, the DNA is TGTGCCAGCAGTGAAGGACGGGAGGCTTTCTTT. Residues: CASSEGREAFF.

V usage is TRBV6-5 and J usage is TRBJ2-6; no clear D gene. There are 13 residues in the CDR3. Germline V gives CDR1 MNHEY, CDR2 SVGAGI. The V gene lost 6 bases and the J gene lost 3 bases, with 6 bases spanning the gap. CDR3 sequence (DNA): TGTGCCAGCAGGGCATTTGGGGCCAACGTCCTGACTTTC. Translating gives CASRAFGANVLTF.

V usage is TRBV12-3 or TRBV12-4 and J usage is TRBJ1-4; D gene uncertain. The V end lost 2 bases, the J end lost 5 bases, and 6 bases lay between the germline ends. The CDR3 has 13 amino acids. CDR3 DNA sequence: TGTGCCAGCAGTTTAATGGGCAATGAAAAACTGTTTTTT. This translates into CASSLMGNEKLFF.

V and J are TRBV10-1 and TRBJ2-5; TRBD2 agrees at 8 bases. The CDR3 has 15 residues. Germline CDR1 is WNHNN and CDR2 is SYGVQD (reference sequence). Trimming removed 8 bases from V and 0 bases from J; junction bases left unmatched: 8. The CDR3 nucleotides read TGCGCCAGCCCCCGTGTAGCGGGGTACCAAGAGACCCAGTACTTC. It codes for CASPRVAGYQETQYF.

The J gene is TRBJ2-5, the V gene TRBV7-8; D gene ambiguous. In germline, CDR1 is SGHVS, CDR2 FQNEAQ. Trimming took 5 bases from V and 1 from J, leaving 8 bases between them. The CDR3 length is 13 residues. The CDR3 DNA follows: TGTGCCAGCAGCACTTTAATCCAAGAGACCCAGTACTTC. Its translation: CASSTLIQETQYF.

Only a few counts were recorded for this clone. This sequence joins TRBV6-5 and TRBJ1-1, with a weak D call TRBD1 (5 bases). Trimming took 4 bases from V and 5 from J, leaving 8 bases between them. The CDR3 loop spans 12 amino acids. Germline V gene sequence: CDR1 MNHEY, CDR2 SVGAGI. The CDR3 region has the DNA TGTGCCAGCAGTTTCCAGGGAACTGAAGCTTTCTTT. Its translation is CASSFQGTEAFF.

V is TRBV4-1 and J is TRBJ1-1; TRBD1 aligns across 7 bases. Germline CDR1 reads MGHRA; CDR2 reads YSYEKL. The V segment lost 3 bases and the J segment 4 bases; nucleotides outside the gene matches: 8. The CDR3 consists of 15 residues. The CDR3 loop reads CASSHLQGSGTEAFF. In DNA, the CDR3 is TGCGCCAGCAGCCACCTACAGGGGAGCGGCACTGAAGCTTTCTTT.

This sequence joins TRBV10-1 and TRBJ2-2; the match to TRBD1 covers 12 bases. V lost 6 bases to trimming and J lost 2 bases; unmatched junction nucleotides: 13. Looked up from germline, CDR1 is WNHNN and CDR2 is SYGVQD (reference sequence). This CDR3 contains 19 residues. This CDR3 reads CASSPRLRDRGRNTGELFF. The CDR3 DNA sequence: TGCGCCAGCAGCCCTAGACTCCGGGACAGGGGGCGAAACACCGGGGAGCTGTTTTTT.

This clone was seen a single time. The rearrangement joins TRBV28 to TRBJ1-1; D is uncertain. Germline loops: CDR1 MDHEN, CDR2 SYDVKM. The CDR3 consists of 14 residues. Trimming shortened V by 3 bases and J by 2 bases, and 10 bases separated the two germline ends. The CDR3 loop is CASSFGGFNTEAFF. CDR3 nucleotides: TGTGCCAGCAGTTTCGGCGGTTTTAACACTGAAGCTTTCTTT.

The V gene is TRBV6-1, the J gene TRBJ2-7; D possibly corresponds to TRBD1 (6 bases). Trimming pared 1 base from V and 5 bases from J, leaving 9 bases between. The germline CDR1 and CDR2 sequences are MNHNS and SASEGT. This CDR3 contains 13 residues. Here the CDR3 reads CASSEGRGNEQYF. In DNA form, the CDR3 reads TGTGCCAGCAGTGAAGGCAGGGGAAACGAGCAGTACTTC.

V gene TRBV14 combines with J gene TRBJ1-1; maybe TRBD1 (5 bases). V was shortened by 8 bases and J by 1 base, with 11 bases between the two germline ends. The CDR3 extends over 13 amino acids. The germline V gene has CDR1 SGHDN and CDR2 FVKESK. The CDR3 coding sequence is TGTGCCAGCGGGGGGGGACGGAACACTGAAGCTTTCTTT. Amino acids: CASGGGRNTEAFF.

On this clone: This sample also contains other DNA sequences that code for the same CDR3. V is TRBV12-3 or TRBV12-4 and J is TRBJ2-2; unclear D gene. V dropped 5 bases and J dropped 4 bases, with 8 bases sitting between them. This CDR3 comprises 13 residues. CDR3 in amino acids: CASSPPGTGELFF. Here the CDR3 DNA reads TGTGCCAGCAGTCCCCCGGGCACCGGGGAGCTGTTTTTT.

The chain combines TRBV5-1 with TRBJ1-1; 9 nucleotides line up with TRBD1. J was trimmed by 4 bases and V by 3 bases; bases with no gene match: 10. Germline lookup yields CDR1 SGHRS and CDR2 YFSETQ. The CDR3 runs to 16 residues. The CDR3 loop reads CASSSEQGARTTEAFF. In DNA form, the CDR3 reads TGCGCCAGCAGCTCCGAACAGGGGGCGCGGACCACTGAAGCTTTCTTT.

This clone was seen only a few times. CDR3 protein: CASSYLTLNTGELFF. The CDR3 coding sequence is TGTGCCAGCAGTTACTTGACACTTAACACCGGGGAGCTGTTTTTT. The chain uses TRBV6-2 or TRBV6-3 and TRBJ2-2; D unclear. This CDR3 spans 15 amino acids. Germline CDR1 reads MNHEY; CDR2 reads SVGEGT. Trimming stripped 1 base from V and 2 bases from J, with 8 bases between.

This chain uses TRBV18 with TRBJ2-1; possible D gene TRBD2, 5 bases. This CDR3 comprises 16 residues. Trimming shortened V by 6 bases and J by 7 bases, and 22 bases separated the two germline ends. Germline V gives CDR1 KGHSH, CDR2 LQKENI. CDR3 amino acids: CASSHSLDSGENEQFF. The DNA for the CDR3 is TGTGCCAGCTCCCACTCACTGGATTCTGGGGAGAATGAGCAGTTCTTC.

The chain recombines TRBV11-3 with TRBJ1-1, with 8 bases lining up with TRBD1. Germline CDR1 is SGHNT and CDR2 is YENEEA. V dropped 5 bases and J dropped 7; count of bases not matched to a gene: 6. CDR3 length: 13 residues. The chain's CDR3 is CASSGGQGSEAFF. The CDR3 DNA is TGTGCCAGCAGCGGAGGACAGGGTAGTGAAGCTTTCTTT.

In its sample, this clone was seen once. The chain recombines TRBV18 with TRBJ2-7, with 7 bases that match TRBD1. The germline V gene encodes CDR1 KGHSH and CDR2 LQKENI. This CDR3 is built from 15 residues. The V and J ends lost 3 bases and 6 bases, in that order; junction bases with no gene match: 11. The CDR3 DNA reads TGTGCCAGCTCACCCAATCCGGCGACAGGGAGCGAGCAGTACTTC. The encoded protein is CASSPNPATGSEQYF.

The genes are TRBV18 and TRBJ1-1; D is unresolved. Germline V gene lookup returns CDR1 KGHSH and CDR2 LQKENI. Trimming took off 2 bases at V and 6 bases at J, with 10 bases between the two ends. The CDR3 totals 13 residues. The CDR3 sequence is CASSPGRVAEAFF. The CDR3 coding sequence is TGTGCCAGCTCACCAGGGAGAGTGGCTGAAGCTTTCTTT.

The rearrangement uses TRBV19 and TRBJ1-2; no clear D. The CDR3 runs to 13 residues. The germline gives CDR1 LNHDA, CDR2 SQIVND (reference sequence). V was cut by 5 bases and J by 4 bases, with 11 bases left in between. The CDR3 spells CASSLPAGYGYTF. CDR3 in DNA: TGTGCCAGTAGTCTCCCCGCGGGCTATGGCTACACCTTC.

The rearrangement links TRBV6-5 to TRBJ2-2; D may be TRBD1 (5 bases). Germline lookup yields CDR1 MNHEY and CDR2 SVGAGI. The CDR3 has 16 amino acids. V lost 2 bases and J lost 1, with 11 bases in between. CDR3 nucleotides: TGTGCCAGCAGTTACAAGGGCAGGGTGAACACCGGGGAGCTGTTTTTT. This codes for CASSYKGRVNTGELFF.

The rearrangement uses TRBV2 and TRBJ1-5, with D possibly matching TRBD1 (5 bases). From germline, CDR1 is SNHLY and CDR2 FYNNEI. V was pared by 6 bases and J by 7 bases, with 13 bases between. The CDR3 consists of 13 residues. CDR3 DNA: TGTGCCAGCAGGGTAGGGGCTAGGCAGCCCCAGCATTTT. Translation gives CASRVGARQPQHF.

The V call is TRBV9, the J call TRBJ1-1; TRBD1 might be the D (6 bases). Trimming stripped 0 bases from V and 4 bases from J, with 7 bases between. This CDR3 spans 13 amino acids. Germline V lookup: CDR1 SGDLS, CDR2 YYNGEE. The CDR3 protein is CASSVGDITEAFF. The DNA of the CDR3 is TGTGCCAGCAGCGTAGGGGACATCACTGAAGCTTTCTTT.

This chain joins TRBV6-5 and TRBJ1-2; 7 nucleotides line up with TRBD1. Germline values: CDR1 MNHEY, CDR2 SVGAGI. V was clipped by 6 bases and J by 2 bases; unmatched bases: 3. The CDR3 consists of 13 residues. CDR3 DNA: TGTGCCAGCAGGTCAGGGGGGAACTATGGCTACACCTTC. It yields the protein CASRSGGNYGYTF.

J is TRBJ1-1 and V is TRBV3-1 (or the pseudogene TRBV3-2), with D unresolved. Trimming took off 4 bases at V and 5 bases at J, with 17 bases between the two ends. This CDR3 is built from 15 residues. In germline, CDR1 is LGHDT, CDR2 YNNKEL (reference sequence). The CDR3 here is CASSLPAARGTEAFF. The CDR3, as DNA: TGTGCCAGCAGCCTCCCAGCGGCGCGTGGGACTGAAGCTTTCTTT.

The chain couples TRBV7-9 to TRBJ2-7; D perhaps matches TRBD1 (6 bases). V lost 0 bases to trimming and J lost 3 bases, with 12 bases between them. The CDR3 consists of 15 residues. Germline CDR1 SEHNR, CDR2 FQNEAQ (reference sequence). The CDR3 spells CASSLAPTGRYEQYF. CDR3 nucleotides: TGTGCCAGCAGCTTAGCTCCGACAGGTCGCTACGAGCAGTACTTC.

V is TRBV5-1 and J is TRBJ1-1; weak D call: TRBD1 (6 bases). Trimming cost V 4 bases and J 3 bases, with 13 bases left between them. Germline CDR1 and CDR2: SGHRS and YFSETQ. The CDR3 length is 14 residues. The DNA for the CDR3 is TGCGCCAGCAGCCCGGAGGGGGGGGACACTGAAGCTTTCTTT. It translates to CASSPEGGDTEAFF. The full variable domain, its missing parts supplied by reference TRBV5-1 and TRBJ1-1, is KAGVTQTPRYLIKTRGQQVTLSCSPISGHRSVSWYQQTPGQGLQFLFEYFSETQRNKGNFPGRFSGRQFSNSRSEMNVSTLELGDSALYLCASSPEGGDTEAFFGQGTRLTVV.

V and J are TRBV27 and TRBJ1-2; D might be TRBD1 (6 bases). The CDR3 contains 13 residues. The germline V gene encodes CDR1 MNHEY and CDR2 SMNVEV (reference sequence). V lost 8 bases, J lost 4 bases, and 14 bases lay in between. The CDR3 DNA sequence: TGTGCCAGCGGCTCGGGACACCTCTATGGCTACACCTTC. It is translated as CASGSGHLYGYTF.